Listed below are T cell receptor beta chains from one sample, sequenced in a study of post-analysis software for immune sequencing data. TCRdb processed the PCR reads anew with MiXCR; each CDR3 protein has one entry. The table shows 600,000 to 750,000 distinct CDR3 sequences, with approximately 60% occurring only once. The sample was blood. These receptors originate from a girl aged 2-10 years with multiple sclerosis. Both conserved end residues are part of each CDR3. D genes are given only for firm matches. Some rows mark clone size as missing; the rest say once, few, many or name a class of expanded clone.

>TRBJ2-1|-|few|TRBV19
TGTGCCAGTAGTATAGACAGGGGATACTACAATGAGCAGTTCTTC
CASSIDRGYYNEQFF
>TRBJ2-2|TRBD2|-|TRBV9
TGTGCCAGCAGCGTAGATGCGGGGGAAAACACCGGGGAGCTGTTTTTT
CASSVDAGENTGELFF
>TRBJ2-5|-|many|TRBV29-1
TGCAGCGTCGGGGGGCTATTCCAAGAGACCCAGTACTTC
CSVGGLFQETQYF
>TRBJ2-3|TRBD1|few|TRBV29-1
TGCAGCGTTGAACAGGGGGTCGTCACAGATACGCAGTATTTT
CSVEQGVVTDTQYF
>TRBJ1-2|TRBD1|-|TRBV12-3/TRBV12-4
TGTGCCAGCAGTTCTGGGACAGGGCCCTATGGCTACACCTTC
CASSSGTGPYGYTF
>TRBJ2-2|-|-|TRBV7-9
TGTGCCAGCAGCTCCCCATCACGGGGCAGAAGGGACACCGGGGAGCTGTTTTTT
CASSSPSRGRRDTGELFF
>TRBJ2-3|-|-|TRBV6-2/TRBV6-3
TGTGCCAGCAGACCGGGATTAGCGCGTCCAGATACGCAGTATTTT
CASRPGLARPDTQYF
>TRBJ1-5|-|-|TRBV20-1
TGCAGTGCTAGAGGAATAGACAGCAATCAGCCCCAGCATTTT
CSARGIDSNQPQHF
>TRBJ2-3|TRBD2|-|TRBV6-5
TGTGCCAGTAGCGGGGGGCCCACAGATACGCAGTATTTT
CASSGGPTDTQYF
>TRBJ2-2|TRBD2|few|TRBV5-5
TGTGCCAGCAGCGGCCGGGACTATCCAACCGGGGAGCTGTTTTTT
CASSGRDYPTGELFF
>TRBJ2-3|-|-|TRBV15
TGTGCCACCAGCAGAGGGCCGAGCACAGATACGCAGTATTTT
CATSRGPSTDTQYF
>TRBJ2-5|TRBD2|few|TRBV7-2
TGTGCCAGCAGCTTAGAACCGGGGGGGCTGGGGACCCAGTACTTC
CASSLEPGGLGTQYF
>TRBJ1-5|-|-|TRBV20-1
TGCAGTGCTAGTTCTACAGGTGGGGGTCAGCCCCAGCATTTT
CSASSTGGGQPQHF
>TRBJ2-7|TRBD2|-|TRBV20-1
TGCAGTGCTAGACCCCTCGAGCGGGAGTCCTCCTACGAGCAGTACTTC
CSARPLERESSYEQYF
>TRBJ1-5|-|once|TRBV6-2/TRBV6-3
TGTGCCAGCGCCCCCGAAGGGGCCCCTAATCAGCCCCAGCATTTT
CASAPEGAPNQPQHF
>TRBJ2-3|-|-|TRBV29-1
TGCAGCGCAATCCCGGTGTCCAAGTGGTTCACAGATACGCAGTATTTT
CSAIPVSKWFTDTQYF
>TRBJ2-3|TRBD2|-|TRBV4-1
TGCGCCAGCACAGGAAGCGGGGTGGGAGATACGCAGTATTTT
CASTGSGVGDTQYF
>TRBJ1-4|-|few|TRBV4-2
TGTGCCAGCAGCCAAGAAGGTGGTGAAAAACTGTTTTTT
CASSQEGGEKLFF
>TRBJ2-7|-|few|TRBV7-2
TGTGCCAGCAGCTTAACCAACAGGGATTGGGAGGCCCAGTACTTC
CASSLTNRDWEAQYF
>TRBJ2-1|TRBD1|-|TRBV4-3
TGCGCCAGCAGCCAAGATCACGGACAGGGGTATCCGCAGTTCTTC
CASSQDHGQGYPQFF
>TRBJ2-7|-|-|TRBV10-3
TGTGCCATCAGTGACATAGTGACGCCCTCCTACGAGCAGTACTTC
CAISDIVTPSYEQYF
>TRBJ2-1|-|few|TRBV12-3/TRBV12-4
TGTGCCAGCAGCATCAATGAGCAGTTCTTC
CASSINEQFF
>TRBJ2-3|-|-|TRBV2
TGTGCCAGCAGTGAAGTCACAGGCTTAAGCACAGATACGCAGTATTTT
CASSEVTGLSTDTQYF
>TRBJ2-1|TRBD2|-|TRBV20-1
TGCAGTGCTAGAGTTCCCGGGACTAGCGCATCCTACAATGAGCAGTTCTTC
CSARVPGTSASYNEQFF
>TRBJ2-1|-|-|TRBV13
TGTGCCAGCAGCTTTGTAAGACCCGGGGAGCAGTTCTTC
CASSFVRPGEQFF